Following are 30 T cell receptor beta chains from one sample sequenced in a study of blood T cell repertoires in COVID-19. Profiling relied on immunoSEQ multiplex PCR, and the TCRdb table lists in-frame clones only, not all of them. The data show 200,000 to 300,000 clones, roughly 82% seen once. The sequencing input was PBMCs or T cells enriched from blood (not recorded which). The receptor set was obtained from a woman aged 45-65 years who had recovered from COVID-19.

The J gene is TRBJ2-7, the V gene TRBV11-2; 9 bases agree with TRBD1. V shed 4 bases and J 5 bases; nucleotides not matched to a gene: 6. The CDR3 runs 14 residues. CDR1 SGHAT and CDR2 FQNNGV come from the germline V gene. The CDR3: CASSSVTGGDEQYF. CDR3 coding DNA: TGTGCCAGCAGCTCCGTGACAGGGGGGGACGAGCAGTACTTC.

The chain combines TRBV6-5 with TRBJ2-2, with 11 bases matching TRBD2. This CDR3 comprises 15 residues. CDR1 MNHEY and CDR2 SVGAGI come from the germline V gene. The trim removed 10 bases at V and 5 bases at J, leaving 9 bases unmatched. Here the CDR3 reads CATQIAGGQTGELFF. The CDR3 DNA is TGTGCCACTCAGATAGCGGGGGGGCAAACCGGGGAGCTGTTTTTT.

The chain uses TRBV27 and TRBJ2-7; D gene unclear. Per germline, CDR1 MNHEY and CDR2 SMNVEV (reference sequence). Trimming removed 2 bases at V and 0 bases at J, with 5 bases between. This CDR3 contains 13 residues. The CDR3 loop reads CASSLESSYEQYF. The CDR3, as DNA: TGTGCCAGCAGTTTAGAGAGCTCCTACGAGCAGTACTTC.

The V call is TRBV7-8, the J call TRBJ1-4; D unclear. The CDR3 runs to 13 residues. Trimming removed 3 bases from V and 6 bases from J, with 8 bases in between. Germline CDR1 SGHVS, CDR2 FQNEAQ. The CDR3 DNA reads TGTGCCAGCAGCTTGCGTCTGGATGAAAAACTGTTTTTT. It yields the protein CASSLRLDEKLFF.

The CDR3 nucleotides are TGTGCCAGCAGCTTAGCGACAGTCCGGAGGGTCTCCTACGAGCAGTACTTC. This codes for CASSLATVRRVSYEQYF. The chain carries TRBV11-2 and TRBJ2-7; maybe TRBD2 (6 bases). The ends were cut back, 1 base at V and 0 bases at J, with 16 bases in the middle. The CDR3 consists of 17 residues. Germline V lookup: CDR1 SGHAT, CDR2 FQNNGV. The variable domain in full, completed from reference TRBV11-2 and TRBJ2-7, reads EAGVAQSPRYKIIEKRQSVAFWCNPISGHATLYWYQQILGQGPKLLIQFQNNGVVDDSQLPKDRFSAERLKGVDSTLKIQPAKLEDSAVYLCASSLATVRRVSYEQYFGPGTRLTVT.

The chain combines TRBV27 with TRBJ2-3, with 10 bases fitting TRBD1. Germline CDR1 and CDR2: MNHEY and SMNVEV (reference sequence). The CDR3 totals 14 residues. J was trimmed by 10 bases and V by 5 bases; bases with no gene match: 9. CDR3 nucleotides: TGTGCCAGCAGTCGACCGGGACAGGGGCACGCGCAGTATTTT. It yields the protein CASSRPGQGHAQYF.

V is TRBV19 and J is TRBJ2-2; tentative D call: TRBD1 (7 bases). CDR3 length: 14 residues. V lost 7 bases to trimming and J lost 5 bases, with 14 bases between them. Germline V gives CDR1 LNHDA, CDR2 SQIVND (reference sequence). The CDR3 DNA reads TGTGCCAGTACTACAGGGGAGGTGACCGGGGAGCTGTTTTTT. Protein sequence: CASTTGEVTGELFF. Filled out from reference TRBV19 and TRBJ2-2, the complete variable domain reads DGGITQSPKYLFRKEGQNVTLSCEQNLNHDAMYWYRQDPGQGLRLIYYSQIVNDFQKGDIAEGYSVSREKKESFPLTVTSAQKNPTAFYLCASTTGEVTGELFFGEGSRLTVL.

This chain joins TRBV7-8 and TRBJ2-7; tentatively, D is TRBD2 (6 bases). The CDR3 sequence is 15 residues long. CDR1 and CDR2 (germline): SGHVS, FQNEAQ. V shed 1 base and J shed 2 bases, with 12 bases lying between them. The CDR3 sequence: CASSLVGGLTYEQYF. The CDR3 nucleotides are TGTGCCAGCAGCTTAGTTGGCGGACTAACCTACGAGCAGTACTTC.

The chain employs TRBV30 and TRBJ1-2; D perhaps matches TRBD1 (6 bases). Germline-derived CDR1 and CDR2 are GTSNPN and SVGIG (reference sequence). V dropped 2 bases and J dropped 4 bases, with 14 bases sitting between them. This CDR3 is built from 14 residues. The CDR3 region has the DNA TGTGCCTGGAGTAACGACAGGAGGATCTATGGCTACACCTTC. This encodes CAWSNDRRIYGYTF.

The chain joins TRBV28 to TRBJ2-7, with TRBD2 matching over 8 bases. The CDR3 is made up of 16 amino acids. The V gene's germline CDR1 is MDHEN and CDR2 SYDVKM. V shed 1 base, J shed 4 bases, and the junction held 9 bases outside the gene matches. The CDR3 sequence is CASSLFPLSGIYEQYF. The DNA of the CDR3 is TGTGCCAGCAGTTTATTCCCGCTTAGCGGGATTTACGAGCAGTACTTC.

The chain carries TRBV7-9 and TRBJ2-7, with a possible D match to TRBD2 (5 bases). Germline V lookup: CDR1 SEHNR, CDR2 FQNEAQ (reference sequence). V lost 2 bases and J lost 6, with 8 bases in between. There are 12 residues in the CDR3. CDR3 amino acids: CASSLLGGEQYF. As DNA, the CDR3 is TGTGCCAGCAGCTTACTCGGAGGCGAGCAGTACTTC.

The CDR3 DNA is TGTGCCAGCAGCGCGTTCGGACAGCTATATGGCTACACCTTC. It encodes CASSAFGQLYGYTF. The V call is TRBV5-6, the J call TRBJ1-2; TRBD1 is a possible D gene (6 bases). Per germline, CDR1 SGHDT and CDR2 YYEEEE. CDR3 size: 14 residues. Trimming took 4 bases from V and 5 from J, leaving 15 bases between them.

The gene calls are TRBV4-3 and TRBJ1-6, with 8 nucleotides matching TRBD1. Germline V gene sequence: CDR1 LGHNA, CDR2 YSLEER. The CDR3 runs 15 residues. The V gene end was trimmed by 4 bases and the J gene end by 6 bases; junction bases not matched to a gene: 5. CDR3 amino acids: CASSPRDRTNSPLHF. DNA for the CDR3: TGCGCCAGCAGCCCCCGGGACAGGACTAATTCACCCCTCCACTTT.

This clone has just one count. V gene TRBV30 combines with J gene TRBJ2-3; weak D call: TRBD2 (6 bases). V was pared by 0 bases and J by 0 bases, with 7 bases between. Germline CDR1 is GTSNPN and CDR2 is SVGIG (reference sequence). This CDR3 has 14 amino acids. CDR3 DNA sequence: TGTGCCTGGAGTGTGGGACTGAGCACAGATACGCAGTATTTT. This gives the protein CAWSVGLSTDTQYF.

The rearrangement joins TRBV2 to TRBJ1-6; D is perhaps TRBD1 (6 bases). The V end lost 10 bases, the J end lost 1 base, and 14 bases lay between the germline ends. The length of the CDR3 is 15 residues. Germline values: CDR1 SNHLY, CDR2 FYNNEI. The CDR3 nucleotides are TGTGCCATCCCGACAGGACTTTCCTATAATTCACCCCTCCACTTT. This gives the protein CAIPTGLSYNSPLHF.

This rearrangement joins TRBV7-9 to TRBJ2-7; TRBD2 agrees at 8 bases. CDR3 size: 19 residues. In germline, CDR1 is SEHNR, CDR2 FQNEAQ (reference sequence). V lost 5 bases and J lost 5; bases outside the gene matches: 23. The CDR3 region has the DNA TGTGCCAGCAGCCCCCACGTTGGAGGTTTGGCGGGAGGCCTTGACGAGCAGTACTTC. Its protein is CASSPHVGGLAGGLDEQYF.

This clone has a handful of counts. This chain uses TRBV2 with TRBJ2-1; maybe TRBD2 (6 bases). CDR1 and CDR2 (germline): SNHLY, FYNNEI. The V end lost 5 bases, the J end lost 0 bases, and 8 bases lay between the germline ends. This CDR3 is 14 amino acids long. The CDR3 reads CASSRGASYNEQFF. The CDR3 region has the DNA TGTGCCAGCAGTCGCGGGGCCTCCTACAATGAGCAGTTCTTC.

The genes are TRBV10-3 and TRBJ1-5; D not resolved. The germline V gene has CDR1 ENHRY and CDR2 SYGVKD. The CDR3 sequence is 12 residues long. Trimming took off 3 bases at V and 4 bases at J, with 4 bases between the two ends. The CDR3 loop is CAISDPNQPQHF. As DNA, the CDR3 is TGTGCCATCAGTGATCCGAATCAGCCCCAGCATTTT.

This rearrangement joins TRBV7-2 to TRBJ1-2; weak D call: TRBD1 (5 bases). Trimming took off 5 bases at V and 7 bases at J, with 17 bases between the two ends. CDR3 length: 14 amino acids. Germline lookup yields CDR1 SGHTA and CDR2 FQGNSA. In DNA, the CDR3 is TGTGCCAGCAGCGCCCCGGGGGGTCAGTCTGGCTACACCTTC. Its protein product is CASSAPGGQSGYTF.

The genes are TRBV5-1 and TRBJ2-5; TRBD2 agrees at 14 bases. V was clipped by 4 bases and J by 7 bases; unmatched bases: 3. The CDR3 has 14 residues. The V gene's germline CDR1 is SGHRS and CDR2 YFSETQ. CDR3 in DNA: TGCGCCAGCAGCCCGGGACTAGCGGGAGTGACCCAGTACTTC. Translation: CASSPGLAGVTQYF. The whole variable domain, filled in from reference TRBV5-1 and TRBJ2-5, reads KAGVTQTPRYLIKTRGQQVTLSCSPISGHRSVSWYQQTPGQGLQFLFEYFSETQRNKGNFPGRFSGRQFSNSRSEMNVSTLELGDSALYLCASSPGLAGVTQYFGPGTRLLVL.

The genes are TRBV28 and TRBJ1-2, with 11 nucleotides matching TRBD1. The V and J ends lost 7 bases and 4 bases, in that order; junction bases with no gene match: 5. This CDR3 is 14 amino acids long. The germline gives CDR1 MDHEN, CDR2 SYDVKM. CDR3: CASKTGTGGYGYTF. The CDR3 nucleotides are TGTGCCAGCAAGACCGGGACAGGGGGCTATGGCTACACCTTC.

The chain has TRBV19 and TRBJ1-1; tentatively, D is TRBD1 (6 bases). V lost 2 bases and J 1 base, leaving 11 bases between the germline ends. CDR1 and CDR2 (germline): LNHDA, SQIVND (reference sequence). The length of the CDR3 is 15 residues. The CDR3 loop reads CASSIIGGGNTEAFF. For the CDR3, the DNA is TGTGCCAGTAGTATAATAGGGGGGGGGAACACTGAAGCTTTCTTT.

This sequence joins TRBV9 and TRBJ2-7; D unclear. Germline V lookup: CDR1 SGDLS, CDR2 YYNGEE. The CDR3 covers 13 residues. V was cut by 2 bases and J by 1 base, with 7 bases left in between. The CDR3 region is CASSVDNSYEQYF. As DNA, the CDR3 is TGTGCCAGCAGCGTTGACAATTCCTACGAGCAGTACTTC.

This clone was observed a handful of times. The V and J genes are TRBV12-3 or TRBV12-4 and TRBJ1-1, with D uncertain. Trimming took off 5 bases at V and 2 bases at J, with 6 bases between the two ends. The CDR3 is 12 amino acids. CDR3 in amino acids: CASSNSNTEAFF. DNA for the CDR3: TGTGCCAGCAGTAACAGCAACACTGAAGCTTTCTTT.

The chain couples TRBV6-1 to TRBJ1-6, with D unresolved. CDR3 size: 16 residues. V lost 2 bases and J lost 0, with 8 bases in between. Germline V lookup: CDR1 MNHNS, CDR2 SASEGT. The CDR3 here is CASSEQVYSYNSPLHF. The CDR3 nucleotides are TGTGCCAGCAGTGAACAGGTGTACTCCTATAATTCACCCCTCCACTTT.

V is TRBV28 and J is TRBJ1-3; 8 bases agree with TRBD1. The CDR3 extends over 14 amino acids. Losses at the gene ends were 6 bases for V and 6 bases for J; bases not matched to a gene: 7. Germline V lookup: CDR1 MDHEN, CDR2 SYDVKM. The CDR3 DNA reads as TGTGCCAGCAGAGACAGGGGTAGGGAAAACACCATATATTTT. It translates to CASRDRGRENTIYF. Looking up the rest from reference TRBV28 and TRBJ1-3 gives the full variable domain: DVKVTQSSRYLVKRTGEKVFLECVQDMDHENMFWYRQDPGLGLRLIYFSYDVKMKEKGDIPEGYSVSREKKERFSLILESASTNQTSMYLCASRDRGRENTIYFGEGSWLTVV.

The V and J genes are TRBV4-1 and TRBJ2-7; 9 bases are a match to TRBD1. The CDR3 covers 14 residues. The V segment lost 6 bases and the J segment 3 bases; nucleotides outside the gene matches: 6. From germline, CDR1 is MGHRA and CDR2 YSYEKL. CDR3 coding DNA: TGCGCCAGCAGGATGAGGACAGGGGACTACGAGCAGTACTTC. This encodes CASRMRTGDYEQYF.

This chain links TRBV10-1 with TRBJ2-3; D perhaps matches TRBD1 (5 bases). Trimming shortened V by 5 bases and J by 2 bases, and 11 bases separated the two germline ends. The length of the CDR3 is 14 residues. The germline gives CDR1 WNHNN, CDR2 SYGVQD (reference sequence). DNA of the CDR3: TGCGCCAGCAGTCCCGACAGCCCCACAGATACGCAGTATTTT. Protein: CASSPDSPTDTQYF.

As to this clone: Within the sample, other DNA sequences also encode this same CDR3. This chain joins TRBV9 and TRBJ1-2; TRBD1 matches at 12 bases. The V segment lost 4 bases and the J segment 5 bases; nucleotides outside the gene matches: 6. The CDR3 totals 15 residues. From germline, CDR1 is SGDLS and CDR2 YYNGEE. This CDR3 is CASSLGQGASYGYTF. CDR3 coding DNA: TGTGCCAGCAGCCTGGGACAGGGGGCTTCATATGGCTACACCTTC.

The J gene is TRBJ1-5, the V gene TRBV7-9, with D tentatively TRBD1 (5 bases). Trimming took 5 bases from V and 6 from J, leaving 17 bases between them. CDR3 length: 15 residues. CDR1 is SEHNR, CDR2 FQNEAQ, per germline (reference sequence). Here the CDR3 DNA reads TGTGCCAGCAGCCCGACGCGCCAGGGAGGTCAGCCCCAGCATTTT. Translating it yields CASSPTRQGGQPQHF.